The 2 T cell receptor beta chains presented below share a single source sample, sequenced in a study of shared clonotypes between healthy human individuals. Profiled with immunoSEQ multiplex PCR; TCRdb holds only in-frame clones, not every one. The data hold about 1.1 million clones, with approximately 80% observed a single time. What was sequenced was memory CD4+ T cells from PBMCs. Stated subset: CD45RA-negative fraction. The receptors come from a man aged 18 to 30 in good health. Some clones in this sample may be carry-over from other donors' samples.

Only a few counts were recorded for this clone. J is TRBJ1-5 and V is TRBV19; D is undetermined. The CDR3 has 15 residues. Germline V gives CDR1 LNHDA, CDR2 SQIVND (reference sequence). Trimming stripped 8 bases from V and 0 bases from J, with 14 bases between. CDR3 protein: CASSYPPYSNQPQHF. CDR3 DNA sequence: TGTGCCAGTTCCTATCCCCCCTATAGCAATCAGCCCCAGCATTTT.

The V call is TRBV25-1, the J call TRBJ2-7, with D possibly matching TRBD1 (5 bases). There are 16 residues in the CDR3. The V gene lost 0 bases and the J gene lost 2 bases, with 14 bases spanning the gap. Germline CDR1 reads MGHDK; CDR2 reads SYGVNS. CDR3 sequence reads: CASSEYGRVSTYEQYF. CDR3 in DNA: TGTGCCAGCAGTGAATACGGCAGGGTGTCAACCTACGAGCAGTACTTC.